This section outlines one T cell receptor (beta chain) sequence together with its context. This sample is drawn from a study of blood T cell repertoires in COVID-19. As for the study in general: Specimens from acute and convalescent COVID-19 originated in the United States, Italy and Spain. Sources were T cells, B-cell-depleted T cells, or PBMCs; the material itself was cDNA or gDNA.

Original processing notes: Amplifying reference gene primers gave estimates of nucleated cell counts. Some clones are missing from TCRdb's copy, which holds only in-frame ones; the method was immunoSEQ multiplex PCR. Clone size and the V and J calls come from that table; the DNA yielded D and trimming. The sample has hundreds of thousands of clones, approximately 86% seen once. Deletions cut 0 bases from V and 4 bases from J, with 15 bases between. CDR1 and CDR2 (germline): GTSNPN, SVGIG (reference sequence). There are 15 residues in the CDR3. The specimen sequenced was peripheral blood. The V call is TRBV30, the J call TRBJ2-5, with D unclear. This receptor was identified in a man between 70 and 80 years old with acute or convalescent COVID-19. The CDR3 coding sequence is TGTGCCTGGAGTGTAGTGGTGGGCTCGCTAGAGACCCAGTACTTC. It translates to CAWSVVVGSLETQYF. Supplemented by reference TRBV30 and TRBJ2-5, the full variable domain reads SQTIHQWPATLVQPVGSPLSLECTVEGTSNPNLYWYRQAAGRGLQLLFYSVGIGQISSEVPQNLSASRPQDRQFILSSKKLLLSDSGFYLCAWSVVVGSLETQYFGPGTRLLVL.